One and the same sample provided the 12 T cell receptor beta chains below, sequenced in a study of glioma-infiltrating T cells. Amplification of TCR alpha and beta CDR3 regions from RNA used iRepertoire nested multiplex PCR. TCRdb reanalysed the multiplex PCR reads using MiXCR and keeps one entry per CDR3 protein. The table lists 300,000 to 450,000 distinct CDR3 sequences, less than 50% of them singletons, with about 11% in the top ten. The specimen was glioma tissue, nonneoplastic brain tissue, or PBMCs (not recorded which). The receptors shown here come from a human donor with low-grade glioma or glioblastoma, undergoing nonglioma brain surgery, or in good health (not recorded which).

This clonotype was found many times. The chain joins TRBV6-2 or TRBV6-3 to TRBJ2-7; no reliable D call. The CDR3 runs 13 residues. Germline values: CDR1 MNHEY, CDR2 SVGEGT. Trimming cost V 4 bases and J 6 bases, with 13 bases left between them. CDR3 amino acids: CASSFSRESEQYF. CDR3 coding DNA: TGTGCCAGCAGTTTCTCCAGAGAAAGCGAGCAGTACTTC.

This clonotype occurred a few times. The CDR3 sequence: CSARPPGQGAARGNQPQHF. As DNA, the CDR3 is TGCAGTGCTAGACCGCCGGGACAGGGGGCCGCCCGGGGCAATCAGCCCCAGCATTTT. This chain links TRBV20-1 with TRBJ1-5, with 12 bases identical to TRBD1. Germline lookup yields CDR1 DFQATT and CDR2 SNEGSKA (reference sequence). The trim removed 2 bases at V and 2 bases at J, leaving 13 bases unmatched. The CDR3 spans 19 residues.

This rearrangement joins TRBV18 to TRBJ2-3; 10 positions agree with TRBD1. V gave up 2 bases and J gave up 8 bases; unmatched junction bases: 4. Germline values: CDR1 KGHSH, CDR2 LQKENI. The length of the CDR3 is 14 residues. The DNA for the CDR3 is TGTGCCAGCTCACCAGACAGGGGGCTAGGTACGCAGTATTTT. Amino acids: CASSPDRGLGTQYF.

This clonotype was seen more than once but under ten times. The J gene is TRBJ2-7, the V gene TRBV4-1; D may be TRBD1 (6 bases). Germline CDR1 is MGHRA and CDR2 is YSYEKL. This CDR3 contains 14 residues. V was pared by 0 bases and J by 7 bases, with 13 bases between. CDR3 sequence reads: CASSQDGGRGEQYF. Written as DNA, the CDR3 is TGCGCCAGCAGCCAAGATGGGGGTAGGGGGGAGCAGTACTTC.

This clonotype appeared many times. The gene calls are TRBV28 and TRBJ2-7; D perhaps matches TRBD1 (6 bases). Deletions cut 6 bases from V and 0 bases from J, with 15 bases between. This CDR3 region has 15 residues. The germline gives CDR1 MDHEN, CDR2 SYDVKM. Here the CDR3 reads CASSQILDSSYEQYF. CDR3 nucleotide sequence: TGTGCCAGCAGCCAGATATTGGACAGCTCCTACGAGCAGTACTTC.

This clonotype appeared a few times. The chain joins TRBV4-1 to TRBJ2-7, with a possible D match to TRBD1 (5 bases). This CDR3 spans 14 amino acids. Trimming stripped 1 base from V and 4 bases from J, with 11 bases between. CDR1 MGHRA and CDR2 YSYEKL come from the germline V gene. The CDR3 coding sequence is TGCGCCAGCAGCCAAGTGGTGAAGGGGTACGAGCAGTACTTC. Its protein product is CASSQVVKGYEQYF.

As concerns this clonotype: A single base separates this from a much larger clone, so it may be a read error. The chain is built from TRBV20-1 and TRBJ2-7; no clear D. Germline assignment: CDR1 DFQATT and CDR2 SNEGSKA (reference sequence). The CDR3 is 14 amino acids. The CDR3 spells CSARDLVSSYKQYF. The CDR3 coding sequence is TGCAGTGCTAGAGATTTGGTTTCGTCCTACAAGCAGTACTTC.

This clonotype was seen only a few times. The J gene is TRBJ2-1, the V gene TRBV20-1; TRBD2 matches at 10 bases. The V and J ends lost 7 bases and 9 bases, in that order; junction bases with no gene match: 12. The germline V gene has CDR1 DFQATT and CDR2 SNEGSKA (reference sequence). The CDR3 consists of 14 residues. CDR3 nucleotide sequence: TGCAGTGGCAGCCGAACTAGCGGGACAGCTGAGCAGTTCTTC. Its translation: CSGSRTSGTAEQFF.

For this clonotype: This could be a read error, since a much larger clone is one nucleotide away. The rearrangement joins TRBV6-1 to TRBJ1-1; D uncertain. CDR1 and CDR2 (germline): MNHNS, SASEGT. CDR3 length equals 11 residues. In nucleotides, the CDR3 is TGTGCCAGCAGCGCCAGGACTGAAGATTTCTTT. Translating it yields CASSARTEDFF.

The chain combines TRBV29-1 with TRBJ2-1; D perhaps matches TRBD1 (6 bases). V lost 4 bases and J lost 1, with 11 bases in between. Germline lookup yields CDR1 SQVTM and CDR2 ANQGSEA. The CDR3 consists of 14 residues. The CDR3 sequence is CSVVKDSSYNEQFF. The CDR3 nucleotides are TGCAGCGTTGTCAAGGACAGTTCCTACAATGAGCAGTTCTTC.

This clonotype was seen only a few times. The V gene is TRBV7-9, the J gene TRBJ2-7; D gene uncertain. V lost 5 bases to trimming and J lost 2 bases, with 13 bases between them. The CDR3 covers 14 residues. CDR1 is SEHNR, CDR2 FQNEAQ, per germline (reference sequence). In nucleotides, the CDR3 is TGTGCCAGCAGCCCCAGTGGGAATCCCTACGAGCAGTACTTC. Translating it yields CASSPSGNPYEQYF.

On this clonotype itself: The junction shows a germline mismatch at one end, possibly a read error. The chain employs TRBV6-1 and TRBJ2-7; D possibly uses TRBD1 or TRBD2 (5 bases each). CDR1 and CDR2 from the germline V gene are MNHNS and SASEGT. CDR3 length: 13 residues. This CDR3 is CASSEAGTPEQHF. In nucleotides, the CDR3 is TGTGCCAGCAGTGAAGCCGGGACCCCCGAGCAGCACTTC.